This passage covers 8 T cell receptor beta chains from one sample sequenced in a study of T cell clonality in common variable immunodeficiency. Profiled with immunoSEQ multiplex PCR; TCRdb holds only in-frame clones, not every one. The sample has some 50,000 clones, none seen only once; the top ten hold 1.8%. Sequenced: peripheral blood mononuclear cells. These receptors came from a person aged 18 to 75 in good health.

A few counts support this clone. One end of the junction fails to match germline, which may point to a read error. The CDR3 end lies 3 residues beyond the end of the read and is filled in from the germline J gene. This rearrangement joins TRBV30 to TRBJ1-1; D gene uncertain. CDR1 and CDR2 from the germline V gene are GTSNPN and SVGIG (reference sequence). The CDR3 length is 12 residues. This chain's CDR3 is CAGSRGNTEAFF. The sequenced CDR3 bases are TGTGCCGGGAGCCGCGGAAACACGGAA.

In this sample, this clone turned up many times. The part of the CDR3 DNA that was read is TGTGCCAGCAGCATTACAGGGGGCAGCAATCAGCCC. Its protein is CASSITGGSNQP. From start to end, the CDR3 is CASSITGGSNQPQHF. The chain joins TRBV7-6 to TRBJ1-5; 9 bases line up with TRBD1. The read is 3 residues too short to cover the CDR3 end, so that end is filled in from the germline J gene. Germline V gives CDR1 SGHVS, CDR2 FNYEAQ. V was pared by 5 bases and J by 1 base, with 3 bases of the junction left unmatched. The CDR3 length is 15 residues. The whole variable domain, remainder taken from reference TRBV7-6 and TRBJ1-5, is GAGVSQSPRYKVTKRGQDVALRCDPISGHVSLYWYRQALGQGPEFLTYFNYEAQQDKSGLPNDRFSAERPEGSISTLTIQRTEQRDSAMYRCASSITGGSNQPQHFGDGTRLSIL.

This clone was counted between two and nine times. The CDR3 is cut off 3 residues early in the read; its end comes from the germline J gene. The chain couples TRBV7-8 to TRBJ1-2; no clear D gene. The V end lost 1 base, the J end lost 7 bases, and 16 bases lay between the germline ends. The CDR3 extends over 15 amino acids. Germline V gene data show CDR1 as SGHVS and CDR2 as FQNEAQ. The CDR3 DNA, read in part, is TGTGCCAGCAGCTTAGGGCGGACGGACCGGGGTGGC. Translated, it gives CASSLGRTDRGG. The complete CDR3 protein is CASSLGRTDRGGYTF.

Worth noting for this clone: The read comes to an end 3 residues before the CDR3 does, leaving the germline J gene to fill in the end. The rearrangement uses TRBV13 and TRBJ2-3; 8 nucleotides agree with TRBD2. The germline V gene encodes CDR1 PRHDT and CDR2 FYEKMQ (reference sequence). CDR3 length: 16 residues. The part of the CDR3 DNA that was read is TGTGCCAGCAGCATGGCCGGTTTAGCGGGGCAAGAGACG. Protein product: CASSMAGLAGQET. The whole CDR3 is CASSMAGLAGQETQYF.

In the case of this clone: The CDR3 end lies 3 residues beyond the end of the read and is filled in from the germline J gene. The chain combines TRBV2 with TRBJ1-1; D uncertain. CDR1 and CDR2 (germline): SNHLY, FYNNEI. The CDR3 length is 15 residues. V was cut by 4 bases and J by 3 bases, with 15 bases left in between. CDR3 residues: CASSADRSRHTEAFF. Partial CDR3 DNA: TGTGCCAGCAGTGCAGACCGGTCCAGGCACACTGAA.

The table lists this clone with many counts. The read gets to within 3 residues of the CDR3 end, and the germline J gene fills in the rest. This chain links TRBV30 with TRBJ1-6; 8 nucleotides agree with TRBD1. V was pared by 3 bases and J by 7 bases, with 8 bases of the junction left unmatched. The CDR3 spans 15 residues. The germline V gene encodes CDR1 GTSNPN and CDR2 SVGIG (reference sequence). The CDR3 sequence: CAWSGGQGPNSPLHF. Partial CDR3 DNA: TGTGCCTGGAGCGGAGGACAGGGACCGAATTCACCC.

A word on this clone: From the germline J gene comes the end of the CDR3, since the read stops 3 residues before it. The chain combines TRBV6-2 or TRBV6-3 with TRBJ2-7, with D possibly TRBD2 on 6 matching bases. CDR1 is MNHEY, CDR2 SVGEGT, per germline. V dropped 5 bases and J dropped 3 bases, with 11 bases sitting between them. CDR3 length: 13 residues. This CDR3 reads CASSPTSIYEQYF. The covered CDR3 bases are TGTGCCAGCAGTCCCACTAGCATCTACGAG.

This clone appeared many times. Sequencing ends 3 residues short of the CDR3 end; the germline J gene provides the rest. V is TRBV7-2 and J is TRBJ2-7; 9 positions agree with TRBD1. V gave up 5 bases and J gave up 2 bases; unmatched junction bases: 7. Germline CDR1 and CDR2: SGHTA and FQGNSA. The CDR3 contains 15 residues. The CDR3 sequence: CASSPSGTGTYEQYF. The part of the CDR3 DNA that was read is TGTGCCAGCAGCCCGTCCGGGACAGGGACCTACGAG.